The next 10 T cell receptor beta chains were all read from a single sample in a study of T cells in Graves' hyperthyroidism and ophthalmopathy. The source material, RNA transcripts, was used to amplify TCR beta CDR3 regions. TCR CDR3 regions were first amplified by RT-PCR with HTBI primers. TCRdb re-derived calls from the multiplex PCR reads in MiXCR, one entry per CDR3 protein. The sample comprises about 560,000 distinct CDR3 sequences, about a sixth of which are singletons, and 15% to 20% rests with the top ten. Sequences were obtained from blood. Receptors originate from a woman aged 18-29 years with Graves' hyperthyroidism.

This clonotype was seen at least ten times. This sequence joins TRBV7-2 and TRBJ1-5; the D is unclear. The V gene's germline CDR1 is SGHTA and CDR2 FQGNSA. The V end lost 2 bases, the J end lost 5 bases, and 10 bases lay between the germline ends. CDR3 length: 14 residues. As DNA, the CDR3 is TGTGCCAGCAGCTTATTTCGCATCGATCAGCCCCAGCATTTT. This codes for CASSLFRIDQPQHF.

Concerning this clonotype: In this CDR3 the conserved last residue, phenylalanine or tryptophan, is missing, so a read error is likely. The chain recombines TRBV4-1 with TRBJ1-4; TRBD1 is a possible D gene (5 bases). Trimming cost V 4 bases and J 8 bases, with 14 bases left between them. Germline V gene data show CDR1 as MGHRA and CDR2 as YSYEKL. The CDR3 has 14 amino acids. CDR3 sequence reads: CASSLSRVEEKLFL. The CDR3 DNA is TGCGCCAGCAGCCTTTCCAGGGTGGAAGAAAAACTGTTTCTT.

This clonotype was recorded at least ten times. For the CDR3, the DNA is TGTGCCAGCAGCCCTGTAGGGGGGCCGGAAGGCTACACCTTC. Translating it yields CASSPVGGPEGYTF. The rearrangement uses TRBV7-2 and TRBJ1-2; D may be TRBD1 (6 bases). CDR1 is SGHTA, CDR2 FQGNSA, per germline. The CDR3 is 14 residues long. V was pared by 5 bases and J by 8 bases, with 18 bases between.

This clonotype came up many times. The chain links TRBV6-5 to TRBJ1-1; a possible D gene is TRBD1 (6 bases). V was pared by 2 bases and J by 4 bases, with 14 bases between. Germline loops: CDR1 MNHEY, CDR2 SVGAGI. This CDR3 is 15 amino acids long. In DNA form, the CDR3 reads TGTGCCAGCAGTTACCCCCCCGGGGGGCTCACTGAAGCTTTCTTT. This codes for CASSYPPGGLTEAFF.

This clonotype was detected a few times. The V and J genes are TRBV20-1 and TRBJ1-3, with D hard to call. Per the germline V gene, CDR1 is DFQATT and CDR2 is SNEGSKA (reference sequence). This CDR3 has 14 amino acids. V was pared by 5 bases and J by 0 bases, with 11 bases between. The CDR3 loop reads CSALNGGSGNTIYF. The CDR3 DNA reads TGCAGTGCTCTGAATGGAGGCTCTGGAAACACCATATATTTT.

The CDR3 region is CASSSQDPLYEQYF. Here the CDR3 DNA reads TGTGCCAGCAGTTCTCAGGACCCACTCTACGAGCAGTACTTC. The J gene is TRBJ2-7, the V gene TRBV6-5; D is unresolved. V lost 4 bases to trimming and J lost 3 bases, with 13 bases between them. Germline CDR1 reads MNHEY; CDR2 reads SVGAGI. The CDR3 has 14 residues.

This clonotype was counted at least ten times. The V call is TRBV5-1, the J call TRBJ2-1; 10 nucleotides line up with TRBD1. Trimming took 9 bases from V and 7 from J; bases not matched to a gene: 13. CDR1 and CDR2 (germline): SGHRS, YFSETQ. The CDR3 has 15 residues. CDR3 DNA: TGCGCCATCGGACGGGGACAGGGGCCAGGTAATGAGCAGTTCTTC. This translates into CAIGRGQGPGNEQFF.

This clonotype was counted many times. The rearrangement links TRBV29-1 to TRBJ2-3, with D perhaps matching TRBD2 (5 bases). In germline, CDR1 is SQVTM, CDR2 ANQGSEA. Trimming left V 4 bases short and J 1 base short, with 12 bases between. The CDR3 totals 14 residues. The CDR3: CSVGRGRGTDTQYF. The CDR3, as DNA: TGCAGCGTTGGTCGCGGGCGGGGCACAGATACGCAGTATTTT.

This clonotype was observed many times. The rearrangement links TRBV7-8 to TRBJ2-3; D not certain. Germline-derived CDR1 and CDR2 are SGHVS and FQNEAQ. V dropped 2 bases and J dropped 0 bases, with 12 bases sitting between them. The CDR3 length is 16 residues. CDR3 protein: CASSLMGRGSTDTQYF. In DNA form, the CDR3 reads TGTGCCAGCAGCTTAATGGGAAGAGGCAGCACAGATACGCAGTATTTT.

The chain carries TRBV29-1 and TRBJ2-1; 9 nucleotides align to TRBD2. Germline V gene data show CDR1 as SQVTM and CDR2 as ANQGSEA. This CDR3 comprises 14 residues. CDR3 nucleotides: TGCAGGCGGGGTAGCGGGAGTGCAGAGGGTGAGCAGTTCTTC. Amino acids: CRRGSGSAEGEQFF.